Shown below are 13 T cell receptor beta chains from a single sample sequenced in a study of control samples from healthy donors and cancer patients. The data were produced by immunoSEQ multiplex PCR, yet TCRdb's version contains in-frame clones alone and is incomplete. Among about 77,000 clones listed, over 80% were seen once. Source material: blood. All receptors derive from an older woman in good health.

The chain uses TRBV30 and TRBJ2-7; D may be TRBD2 (6 bases). V lost 3 bases and J 2 bases, leaving 11 bases between the germline ends. Germline V gene lookup returns CDR1 GTSNPN and CDR2 SVGIG (reference sequence). CDR3 length equals 13 residues. CDR3 DNA sequence: TGTGCCTGGAGGACGACGGGAGCCTACGAGCAGTACTTC. Protein sequence: CAWRTTGAYEQYF. The whole variable domain, filled in from reference TRBV30 and TRBJ2-7, reads SQTIHQWPATLVQPVGSPLSLECTVEGTSNPNLYWYRQAAGRGLQLLFYSVGIGQISSEVPQNLSASRPQDRQFILSSKKLLLSDSGFYLCAWRTTGAYEQYFGPGTRLTVT.

The chain has TRBV9 and TRBJ1-4, with D possibly being TRBD1 (6 bases). The CDR3 extends over 15 amino acids. CDR1 and CDR2 (germline): SGDLS, YYNGEE. V was shortened by 5 bases and J by 6 bases, with 17 bases between the two germline ends. Written as DNA, the CDR3 is TGTGCCAGCAGTGGAGGGGGTCCAGGGGATGAAAAACTGTTTTTT. Amino acids: CASSGGGPGDEKLFF.

The V call is TRBV19, the J call TRBJ2-4; a possible D gene is TRBD1 (6 bases). Trimming pared 5 bases from V and 0 bases from J, leaving 14 bases between. The CDR3 is 16 amino acids. Germline CDR1 LNHDA, CDR2 SQIVND (reference sequence). CDR3 region: CASSWGTSLAKNIQYF. Written as DNA, the CDR3 is TGTGCCAGTAGTTGGGGGACATCACTAGCCAAAAACATTCAGTACTTC.

The chain recombines TRBV5-1 with TRBJ2-3, with 9 bases fitting TRBD2. Germline-derived CDR1 and CDR2 are SGHRS and YFSETQ. Unmatched junction bases numbered 9, after V lost 0 bases and J lost 4 bases. The CDR3 extends over 17 amino acids. CDR3 loop: CASSLARTSDGADTQYF. Here the CDR3 DNA reads TGCGCCAGCAGCTTGGCCCGGACTAGCGATGGGGCAGATACGCAGTATTTT.

V is TRBV6-5 and J is TRBJ2-4; no definite D call. Trimming took off 6 bases at V and 1 base at J, with 10 bases between the two ends. This CDR3 contains 14 residues. The germline V gene has CDR1 MNHEY and CDR2 SVGAGI. CDR3 sequence: CASRTTVAKNIQYF. CDR3 bases: TGTGCCAGCAGAACTACGGTGGCCAAAAACATTCAGTACTTC.

The CDR3 bases are TGTGCCAGTAAGGGGGCAGATACGCAGTATTTT. Translated: CASKGADTQYF. The J gene is TRBJ2-3, the V gene TRBV28; possibly TRBD1 for D (6 bases). Trimming cost V 9 bases and J 4 bases, with 8 bases left between them. Germline CDR1 and CDR2: MDHEN and SYDVKM. The CDR3 totals 11 residues.

The chain joins TRBV3-1 (or the pseudogene TRBV3-2) to TRBJ2-2, with D possibly being TRBD2 (5 bases). The germline V gene encodes CDR1 LGHDT and CDR2 YNNKEL (reference sequence). V gave up 5 bases and J gave up 6 bases, with 16 bases separating them. This CDR3 comprises 15 residues. The CDR3 region is CASSSSLAAAGELFF. CDR3 bases: TGTGCCAGCAGCTCGAGTCTAGCAGCTGCCGGGGAGCTGTTTTTT.

This sequence joins TRBV18 and TRBJ1-3, with no clear D. The CDR3 is made up of 14 amino acids. Germline V gene sequence: CDR1 KGHSH, CDR2 LQKENI. V was trimmed by 3 bases and J by 0 bases, leaving 6 bases between them. The CDR3 bases are TGTGCCAGCTCACCGCCAGGCTCTGGAAACACCATATATTTT. Protein: CASSPPGSGNTIYF.

A word on this clone: In the same sample, other DNA sequences code for this CDR3. V is TRBV30 and J is TRBJ1-3; D not certain. CDR3 length equals 12 residues. Between the trimmed V and J ends, which lost 0 bases and 5 bases, there was a span of 5 bases. Germline V gives CDR1 GTSNPN, CDR2 SVGIG (reference sequence). Written as DNA, the CDR3 is TGTGCCTGGAGTGTAAATCGAAACACCATATATTTT. Translation: CAWSVNRNTIYF.

This clone occurred once. This chain links TRBV9 with TRBJ1-5; no reliable D call. V lost 2 bases and J 4 bases, leaving 10 bases between the germline ends. The CDR3 runs 14 residues. Germline lookup yields CDR1 SGDLS and CDR2 YYNGEE. The CDR3 DNA reads TGTGCCAGCAGCGTGGGTCAAGGGAATCAGCCCCAGCATTTT. The encoded protein is CASSVGQGNQPQHF.

This chain uses TRBV6-5 with TRBJ2-7; 8 bases are a match to TRBD1. The CDR3 spans 15 residues. Germline-derived CDR1 and CDR2 are MNHEY and SVGAGI. The trim removed 4 bases at V and 6 bases at J, leaving 11 bases unmatched. The CDR3 sequence: CASSSRTGWVSEQYF. The CDR3 DNA follows: TGTGCCAGCAGTTCACGGACAGGGTGGGTGTCCGAGCAGTACTTC.

The CDR3: CASSDTSGRRTYEQYF. The CDR3 DNA reads as TGTGCCAGCAGTGACACTAGCGGGAGGCGAACCTACGAGCAGTACTTC. The genes are TRBV6-1 and TRBJ2-7; 12 nucleotides line up with TRBD2. V lost 3 bases and J lost 2; bases outside the gene matches: 5. The CDR3 sequence is 16 residues long. Germline V lookup: CDR1 MNHNS, CDR2 SASEGT.

The chain joins TRBV19 to TRBJ1-5; tentatively, D is TRBD1 (6 bases). This CDR3 has 14 residues. The germline V gene encodes CDR1 LNHDA and CDR2 SQIVND (reference sequence). V gave up 9 bases and J gave up 3 bases, with 15 bases separating them. CDR3 bases: TGTGCCAGCCGACAGGTAGGACACAATCAGCCCCAGCATTTT. It yields the protein CASRQVGHNQPQHF.